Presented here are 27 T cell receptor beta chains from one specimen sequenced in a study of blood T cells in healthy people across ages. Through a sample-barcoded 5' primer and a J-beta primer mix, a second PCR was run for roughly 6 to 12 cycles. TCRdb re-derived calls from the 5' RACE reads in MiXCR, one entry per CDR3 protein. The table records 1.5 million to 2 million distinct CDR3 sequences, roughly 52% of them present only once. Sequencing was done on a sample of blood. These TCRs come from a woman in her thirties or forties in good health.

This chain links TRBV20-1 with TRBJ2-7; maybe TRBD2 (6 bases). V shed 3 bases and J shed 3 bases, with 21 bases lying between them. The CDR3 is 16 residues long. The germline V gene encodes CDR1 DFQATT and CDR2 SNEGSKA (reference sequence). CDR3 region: CSARDMEGRTLYEQYF. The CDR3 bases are TGCAGTGCTAGGGACATGGAGGGGAGGACCCTCTACGAGCAGTACTTC.

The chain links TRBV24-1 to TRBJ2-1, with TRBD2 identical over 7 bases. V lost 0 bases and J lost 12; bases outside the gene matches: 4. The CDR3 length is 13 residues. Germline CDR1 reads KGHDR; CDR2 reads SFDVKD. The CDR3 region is CATSDLGGRGQFF. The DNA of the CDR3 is TGTGCCACCAGTGATTTGGGGGGGAGGGGGCAGTTCTTC.

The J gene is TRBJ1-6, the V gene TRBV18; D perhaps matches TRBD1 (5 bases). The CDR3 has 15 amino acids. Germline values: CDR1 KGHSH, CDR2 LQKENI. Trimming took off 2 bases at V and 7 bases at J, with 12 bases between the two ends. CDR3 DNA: TGTGCCAGCTCACCAGCTGGGGGTTGGAATTCACCCCTCCACTTT. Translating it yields CASSPAGGWNSPLHF. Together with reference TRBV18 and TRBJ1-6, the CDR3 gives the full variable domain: NAGVMQNPRHLVRRRGQEARLRCSPMKGHSHVYWYRQLPEEGLKFMVYLQKENIIDESGMPKERFSAEFPKEGPSILRIQQVVRGDSAAYFCASSPAGGWNSPLHFGNGTRLTVT.

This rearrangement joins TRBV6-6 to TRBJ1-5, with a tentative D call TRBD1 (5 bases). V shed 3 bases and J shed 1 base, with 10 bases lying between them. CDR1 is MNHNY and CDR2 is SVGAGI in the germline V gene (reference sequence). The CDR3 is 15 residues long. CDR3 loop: CASSYQGWSNQPQHF. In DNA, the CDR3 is TGTGCCAGCAGTTATCAGGGATGGAGCAATCAGCCCCAGCATTTT.

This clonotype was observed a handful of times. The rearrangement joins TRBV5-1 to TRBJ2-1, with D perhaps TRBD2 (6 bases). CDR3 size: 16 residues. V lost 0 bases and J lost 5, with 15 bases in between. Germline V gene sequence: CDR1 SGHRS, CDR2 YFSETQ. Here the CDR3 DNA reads TGCGCCAGCAGCTTGGCCTTGGGACTGGACGACAATGAGCAGTTCTTC. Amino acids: CASSLALGLDDNEQFF.

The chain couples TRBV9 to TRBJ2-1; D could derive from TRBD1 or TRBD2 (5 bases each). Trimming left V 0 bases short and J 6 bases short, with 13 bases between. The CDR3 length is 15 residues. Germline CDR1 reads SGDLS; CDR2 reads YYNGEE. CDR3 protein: CASSVAGTGVNEQFF. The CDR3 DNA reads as TGTGCCAGCAGCGTAGCAGGGACCGGGGTCAATGAGCAGTTCTTC. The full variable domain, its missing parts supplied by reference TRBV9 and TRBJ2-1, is DSGVTQTPKHLITATGQRVTLRCSPRSGDLSVYWYQQSLDQGLQFLIQYYNGEERAKGNILERFSAQQFPDLHSELNLSSLELGDSALYFCASSVAGTGVNEQFFGPGTRLTVL.

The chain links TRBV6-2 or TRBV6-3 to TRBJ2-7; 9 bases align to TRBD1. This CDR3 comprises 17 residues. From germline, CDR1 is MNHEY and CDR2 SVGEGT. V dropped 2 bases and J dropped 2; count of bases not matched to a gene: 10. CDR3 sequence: CASSYPLTGGFAYEQYF. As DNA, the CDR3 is TGTGCCAGCAGTTACCCACTGACAGGGGGATTTGCCTACGAGCAGTACTTC.

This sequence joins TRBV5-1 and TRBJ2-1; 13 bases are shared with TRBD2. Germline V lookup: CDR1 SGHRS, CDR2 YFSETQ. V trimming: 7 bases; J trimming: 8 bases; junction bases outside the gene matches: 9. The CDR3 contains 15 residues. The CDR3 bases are TGCGCCAGCGGCCTACTAGCGGGGGGGCCAGATGAGCAGTTCTTC. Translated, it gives CASGLLAGGPDEQFF.

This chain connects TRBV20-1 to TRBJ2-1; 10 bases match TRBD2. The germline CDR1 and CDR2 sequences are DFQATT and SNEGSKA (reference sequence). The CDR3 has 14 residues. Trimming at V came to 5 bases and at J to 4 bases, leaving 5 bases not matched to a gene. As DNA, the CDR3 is TGCAGTGCTGAAACTAGCGGGAATTACAATGAGCAGTTCTTC. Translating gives CSAETSGNYNEQFF.

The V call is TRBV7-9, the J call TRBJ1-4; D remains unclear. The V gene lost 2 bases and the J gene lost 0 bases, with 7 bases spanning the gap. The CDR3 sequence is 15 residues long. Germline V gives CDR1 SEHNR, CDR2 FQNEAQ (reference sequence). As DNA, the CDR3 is TGTGCCAGCAGCTTATCCGAAACAACTAATGAAAAACTGTTTTTT. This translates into CASSLSETTNEKLFF.

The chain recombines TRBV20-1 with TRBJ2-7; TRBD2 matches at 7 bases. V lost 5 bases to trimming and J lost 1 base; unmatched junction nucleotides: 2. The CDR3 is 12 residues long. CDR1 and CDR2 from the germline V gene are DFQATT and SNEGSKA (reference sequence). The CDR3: CSAGTMSYEQYF. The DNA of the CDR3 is TGCAGTGCTGGGACTATGTCCTACGAGCAGTACTTC.

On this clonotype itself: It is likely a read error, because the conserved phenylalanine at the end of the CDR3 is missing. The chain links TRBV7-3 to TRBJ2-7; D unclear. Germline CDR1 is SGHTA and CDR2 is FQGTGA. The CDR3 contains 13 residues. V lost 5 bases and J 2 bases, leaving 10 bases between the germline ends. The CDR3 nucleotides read TGTGCCAGCAGCCATTTTGGTACCTACGAGCAGTACTAC. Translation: CASSHFGTYEQYY.

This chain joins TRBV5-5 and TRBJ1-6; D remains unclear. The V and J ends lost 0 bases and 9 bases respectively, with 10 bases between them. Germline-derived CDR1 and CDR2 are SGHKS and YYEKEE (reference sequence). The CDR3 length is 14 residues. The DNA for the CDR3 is TGTGCCAGCAGCTTGGAGAGAATGGCTTCACCCCTCCACTTT. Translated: CASSLERMASPLHF.

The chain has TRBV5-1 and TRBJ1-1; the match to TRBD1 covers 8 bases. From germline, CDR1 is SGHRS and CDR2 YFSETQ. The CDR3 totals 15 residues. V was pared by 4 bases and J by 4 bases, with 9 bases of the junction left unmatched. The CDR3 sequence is CASSPSRTGSTEAFF. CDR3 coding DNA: TGCGCCAGCAGCCCCAGCCGGACAGGGTCCACTGAAGCTTTCTTT.

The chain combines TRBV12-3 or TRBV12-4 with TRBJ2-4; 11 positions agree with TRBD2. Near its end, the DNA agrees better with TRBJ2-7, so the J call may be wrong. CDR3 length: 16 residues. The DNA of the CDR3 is TGTGCCAGCAGTGTGACTAGCGGGGTTAAATACTACGAGCAGTACTTC. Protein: CASSVTSGVKYYEQYF.

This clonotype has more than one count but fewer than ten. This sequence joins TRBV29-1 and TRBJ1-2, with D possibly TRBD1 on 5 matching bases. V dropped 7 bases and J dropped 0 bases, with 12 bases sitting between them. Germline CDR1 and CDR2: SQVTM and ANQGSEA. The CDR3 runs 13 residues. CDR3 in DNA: TGCAGCGGCGGGGCGGAGGCTAACTATGGCTACACCTTC. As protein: CSGGAEANYGYTF.

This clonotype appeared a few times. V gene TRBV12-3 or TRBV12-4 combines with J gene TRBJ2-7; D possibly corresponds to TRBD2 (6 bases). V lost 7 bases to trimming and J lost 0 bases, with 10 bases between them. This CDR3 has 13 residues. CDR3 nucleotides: TGTGCCAGCACCGGGGGTTACTCCTACGAGCAGTACTTC. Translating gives CASTGGYSYEQYF.

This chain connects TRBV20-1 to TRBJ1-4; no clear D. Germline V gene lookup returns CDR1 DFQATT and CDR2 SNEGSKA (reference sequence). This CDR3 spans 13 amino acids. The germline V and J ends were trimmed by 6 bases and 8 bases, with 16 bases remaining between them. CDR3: CSAPGSGGEKLFF. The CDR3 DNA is TGCAGTGCCCCGGGATCCGGAGGGGAAAAACTGTTTTTT.

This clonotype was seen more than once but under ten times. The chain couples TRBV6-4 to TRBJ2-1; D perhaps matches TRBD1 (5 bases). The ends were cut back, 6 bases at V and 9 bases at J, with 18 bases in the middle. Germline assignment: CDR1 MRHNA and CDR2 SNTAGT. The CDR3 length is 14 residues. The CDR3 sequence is CASSAGPVRGEQFF. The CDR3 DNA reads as TGTGCCAGCAGCGCTGGCCCTGTAAGGGGTGAGCAGTTCTTC.

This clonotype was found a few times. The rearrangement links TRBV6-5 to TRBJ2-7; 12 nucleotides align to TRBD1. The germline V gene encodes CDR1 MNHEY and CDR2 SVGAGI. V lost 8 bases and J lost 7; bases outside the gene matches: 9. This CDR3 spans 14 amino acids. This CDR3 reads CASGKGQGASEQYF. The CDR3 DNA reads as TGTGCCAGCGGGAAGGGACAGGGGGCGTCTGAGCAGTACTTC.

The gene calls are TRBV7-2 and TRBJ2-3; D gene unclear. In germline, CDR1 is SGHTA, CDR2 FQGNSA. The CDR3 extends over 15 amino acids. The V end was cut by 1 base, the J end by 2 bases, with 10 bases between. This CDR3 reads CASSLEAIITDTQYF. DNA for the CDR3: TGTGCCAGCAGCTTAGAAGCTATTATCACAGATACGCAGTATTTT.

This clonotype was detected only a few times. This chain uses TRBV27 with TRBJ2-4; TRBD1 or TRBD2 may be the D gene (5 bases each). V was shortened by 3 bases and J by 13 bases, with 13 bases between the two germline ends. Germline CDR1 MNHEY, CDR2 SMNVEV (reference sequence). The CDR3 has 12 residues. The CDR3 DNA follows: TGTGCCAGCAGTTTCCCCAAGGGACCGCAGTACTTC. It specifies CASSFPKGPQYF.

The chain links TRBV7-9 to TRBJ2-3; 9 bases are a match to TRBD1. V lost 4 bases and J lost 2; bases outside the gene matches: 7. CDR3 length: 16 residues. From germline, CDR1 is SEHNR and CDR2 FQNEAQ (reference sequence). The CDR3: CASSSDRGIITDTQYF. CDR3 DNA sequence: TGTGCCAGCAGCTCAGACAGGGGGATAATCACAGATACGCAGTATTTT.

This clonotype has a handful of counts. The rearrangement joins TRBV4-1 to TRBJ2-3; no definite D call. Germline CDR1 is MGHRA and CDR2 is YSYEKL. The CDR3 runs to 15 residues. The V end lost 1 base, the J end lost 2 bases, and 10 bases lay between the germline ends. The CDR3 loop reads CASSQAIHATDTQYF. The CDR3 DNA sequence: TGCGCCAGCAGCCAAGCTATTCACGCCACAGATACGCAGTATTTT.

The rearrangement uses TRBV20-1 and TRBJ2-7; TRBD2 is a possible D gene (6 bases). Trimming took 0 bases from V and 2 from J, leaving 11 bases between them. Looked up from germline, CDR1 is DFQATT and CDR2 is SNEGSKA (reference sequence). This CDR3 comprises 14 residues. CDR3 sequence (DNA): TGCAGTGCTAGAGAGGAGGGGCTTCCCTACGAGCAGTACTTC. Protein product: CSAREEGLPYEQYF.

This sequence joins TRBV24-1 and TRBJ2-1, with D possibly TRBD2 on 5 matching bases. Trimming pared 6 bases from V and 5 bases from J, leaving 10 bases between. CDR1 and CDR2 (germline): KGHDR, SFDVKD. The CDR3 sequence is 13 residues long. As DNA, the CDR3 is TGTGCCACCAGTTCGGACTTACACAATGAGCAGTTCTTC. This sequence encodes CATSSDLHNEQFF.

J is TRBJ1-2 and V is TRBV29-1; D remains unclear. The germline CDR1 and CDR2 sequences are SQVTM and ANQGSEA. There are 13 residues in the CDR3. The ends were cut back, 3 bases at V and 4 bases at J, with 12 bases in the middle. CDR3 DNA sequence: TGCAGCGTTGACAGAACCACCGGCTATGGCTACACCTTC. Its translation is CSVDRTTGYGYTF.